A single sample is the source of the 25 T cell receptor beta chains below, sequenced in a study of T cell repertoires in cytomegalovirus infection. One entry per CDR3 protein, called by TCRdb with MiXCR from the reads. This sample carries under 95,000 distinct CDR3 sequences, about 4% of them seen once, and the ten largest clones take less than 25%. The sample was PBMCs. These receptors were obtained from a human donor in good health (CMV status not recorded). Some clones in this sample may be carry-over from other donors' samples.

In this sample, this clonotype turned up many times. The CDR3, as DNA: TGCGCCAGCAGCTTCTTACCTAGCGGGAGTGGAAATGAGCAGTTCTTC. This gives the protein CASSFLPSGSGNEQFF. The V and J genes are TRBV5-1 and TRBJ2-1, with TRBD2 identical over 10 bases. CDR1 is SGHRS and CDR2 is YFSETQ in the germline V gene. Losses at the gene ends were 2 bases for V and 7 bases for J; bases not matched to a gene: 9. CDR3 length: 16 residues.

Ten or more counts support this clonotype. CDR3 DNA: TGTGCCAGCACCCCTTCAGGCCCCGACACTGAAGCTTTCTTT. Residues: CASTPSGPDTEAFF. This chain links TRBV5-6 with TRBJ1-1; no definite D call. CDR3 length: 14 amino acids. The V gene's germline CDR1 is SGHDT and CDR2 YYEEEE. With 6 bases removed from V and 3 bases from J, the gap between germline ends came to 15 bases. The full variable domain, with the rest looked up from reference TRBV5-6 and TRBJ1-1, is DAGVTQSPTHLIKTRGQQVTLRCSPKSGHDTVSWYQQALGQGPQFIFQYYEEEERQRGNFPDRFSGHQFPNYSSELNVNALLLGDSALYLCASTPSGPDTEAFFGQGTRLTVV.

There are many counts of this clonotype. This chain joins TRBV7-2 and TRBJ1-2; D gene ambiguous. Germline assignment: CDR1 SGHTA and CDR2 FQGNSA. Trimming cost V 7 bases and J 7 bases, with 13 bases left between them. The CDR3 contains 12 residues. The DNA for the CDR3 is TGTGCCAGCACCCCGTCTGGGATTGGCTACACCTTC. It translates to CASTPSGIGYTF.

This clonotype has at least ten counts. The rearrangement joins TRBV7-2 to TRBJ1-2, with D maybe TRBD1 (5 bases). The CDR3 sequence is 13 residues long. Trimming left V 0 bases short and J 7 bases short, with 9 bases between. CDR1 is SGHTA, CDR2 FQGNSA, per germline. The chain's CDR3 is CASSLAGVGGYTF. CDR3 in DNA: TGTGCCAGCAGCTTAGCGGGGGTCGGTGGCTACACCTTC.

This clonotype was counted at least ten times. CDR3 in amino acids: CASSLVRGETQYF. DNA for the CDR3: TGTGCCAGCAGCTTAGTCAGGGGTGAGACCCAGTACTTC. The chain has TRBV7-2 and TRBJ2-5; D is perhaps TRBD1 (6 bases). Trimming shortened V by 1 base and J by 5 bases, and 8 bases separated the two germline ends. CDR1 and CDR2 from the germline V gene are SGHTA and FQGNSA. The CDR3 has 13 residues.

The sample holds a few counts of this clonotype. The V call is TRBV18, the J call TRBJ1-6; maybe TRBD1 (5 bases). With 2 bases removed from V and 10 bases from J, the gap between germline ends came to 12 bases. CDR1 KGHSH and CDR2 LQKENI come from the germline V gene. CDR3 size: 14 residues. The CDR3 is CASSPREGVSPLHF. In nucleotides, the CDR3 is TGTGCCAGCTCACCAAGGGAAGGGGTCTCACCCCTCCACTTT.

This clonotype was detected ten times or more. The chain combines TRBV7-2 with TRBJ2-5; D remains ambiguous. Germline CDR1 reads SGHTA; CDR2 reads FQGNSA. Trimming took off 1 base at V and 5 bases at J, with 14 bases between the two ends. This CDR3 contains 15 residues. The CDR3 reads CASSLDWMVHETQYF. The CDR3 nucleotides are TGTGCCAGCAGCTTAGACTGGATGGTGCATGAGACCCAGTACTTC.

This clonotype was counted at least ten times. The V gene is TRBV7-9, the J gene TRBJ2-5; D assignment may be TRBD1 or TRBD2 (5 bases each). CDR1 SEHNR and CDR2 FQNEAQ come from the germline V gene (reference sequence). Trimming cost V 5 bases and J 5 bases, with 9 bases left between them. The CDR3 has 12 amino acids. The CDR3 DNA reads as TGTGCCAGCAGCCCCCGGGGCGAGACCCAGTACTTC. This encodes CASSPRGETQYF. Full variable domain (outside the CDR3, taken from reference TRBV7-9 and TRBJ2-5): DTGVSQNPRHKITKRGQNVTFRCDPISEHNRLYWYRQTLGQGPEFLTYFQNEAQLEKSRLLSDRFSAERPKGSFSTLEIQRTEQGDSAMYLCASSPRGETQYFGPGTRLLVL.

This clonotype occurred many times. Its ends do not fully match the called genes, so a read error is possible. The rearrangement links TRBV7-3 to TRBJ2-2; 9 bases align to TRBD1. CDR3 length equals 12 residues. Germline V CDR1 and CDR2: SGHTA, FQGTGA. The CDR3 spells CASSLGDRELFF. In nucleotides, the CDR3 is TGTGCCAGCAGCTTGGGGGACAGGGAGTTGTTTTTT.

This clonotype was seen repeatedly, ten times or more. The CDR3 protein is CASSSRDRGSGANVLTF. For the CDR3, the DNA is TGTGCCAGCAGCAGCCGGGACAGGGGATCTGGGGCCAACGTCCTGACTTTC. This chain uses TRBV7-2 with TRBJ2-6; TRBD1 aligns across 10 bases. The V and J ends lost 5 bases and 1 base, in that order; junction bases with no gene match: 5. The CDR3 extends over 17 amino acids. Germline V gene sequence: CDR1 SGHTA, CDR2 FQGNSA.

This clonotype was counted only a few times. The J gene is TRBJ2-1, the V gene TRBV6-2 or TRBV6-3, with D possibly being TRBD2 (6 bases). The germline V gene encodes CDR1 MNHEY and CDR2 SVGEGT. The CDR3 loop spans 14 amino acids. V lost 0 bases to trimming and J lost 9 bases, with 12 bases between them. Here the CDR3 reads CASSYSTPSAEQFF. The CDR3 bases are TGTGCCAGCAGTTACTCGACTCCTAGCGCTGAGCAGTTCTTC.

This clonotype was recorded many times. This chain uses TRBV11-2 with TRBJ1-1; D is uncertain. Per germline, CDR1 SGHAT and CDR2 FQNNGV. The CDR3 is made up of 15 amino acids. Trimming pared 1 base from V and 5 bases from J, leaving 14 bases between. CDR3 amino acids: CASSLGTRGETEAFF. In DNA, the CDR3 is TGTGCCAGCAGCTTAGGGACCCGGGGAGAAACTGAAGCTTTCTTT.

This clonotype showed up many times. The chain uses TRBV7-2 and TRBJ1-2; 7 bases align to TRBD1. V shed 6 bases and J 3 bases; nucleotides not matched to a gene: 7. Germline V gene sequence: CDR1 SGHTA, CDR2 FQGNSA. The CDR3 is 14 residues long. The CDR3 DNA follows: TGTGCCAGCAGTCCAGGGGGGTTTGACTATGGCTACACCTTC. Translating gives CASSPGGFDYGYTF. Together with reference TRBV7-2 and TRBJ1-2, the CDR3 gives the full variable domain: GAGVSQSPSNKVTEKGKDVELRCDPISGHTALYWYRQSLGQGLEFLIYFQGNSAPDKSGLPSDRFSAERTGGSVSTLTIQRTQQEDSAVYLCASSPGGFDYGYTFGSGTRLTVV.

This clonotype was seen at least ten times. This chain uses TRBV7-2 with TRBJ2-1, with 10 nucleotides matching TRBD1. CDR3 length equals 14 residues. CDR1 SGHTA and CDR2 FQGNSA come from the germline V gene. V lost 5 bases and J lost 8; bases outside the gene matches: 6. In DNA, the CDR3 is TGTGCCAGCAGCGCTGGGACAGGGGAGGATGAGCAGTTCTTC. It yields the protein CASSAGTGEDEQFF.

In its sample, this clonotype was seen many times. V gene TRBV11-3 combines with J gene TRBJ2-2, with D tentatively TRBD1 (6 bases). From germline, CDR1 is SGHNT and CDR2 YENEEA. The germline V and J ends were trimmed by 6 bases and 5 bases, with 13 bases remaining between them. The CDR3 consists of 14 residues. The CDR3 is CASSSDRLTGELFF. The CDR3 coding sequence is TGTGCCAGCAGTTCTGACAGGCTGACCGGGGAGCTGTTTTTT.

This clonotype was counted at least ten times. The V gene is TRBV12-3 or TRBV12-4, the J gene TRBJ1-5; D uncertain. CDR3 size: 14 residues. The V and J ends lost 3 bases and 0 bases respectively, with 6 bases between them. The CDR3 coding sequence is TGTGCCAGCAGTTTGGTGGGTAGCAATCAGCCCCAGCATTTT. Translating it yields CASSLVGSNQPQHF.

This clonotype has at least ten counts. The rearrangement uses TRBV7-2 and TRBJ2-2; 10 bases match TRBD2. J gave up 4 bases and V 5 bases, and 7 bases lay outside the gene matches. Per germline, CDR1 SGHTA and CDR2 FQGNSA. The CDR3 is 16 residues long. CDR3 region: CASSPPSGSLTGELFF. The CDR3 nucleotides are TGTGCCAGCAGCCCCCCTAGCGGGAGTCTCACCGGGGAGCTGTTTTTT.

This clonotype was recorded many times. The chain has TRBV7-2 and TRBJ2-1; 10 bases agree with TRBD2. J lost 3 bases, V lost 5 bases, and 4 bases had no gene match. Germline CDR1 is SGHTA and CDR2 is FQGNSA. This CDR3 is 15 amino acids long. In DNA form, the CDR3 reads TGTGCCAGCAGCCCCTCTAGCGGGGGCTACAATGAGCAGTTCTTC. Protein: CASSPSSGGYNEQFF.

Ten or more counts support this clonotype. The V and J genes are TRBV7-2 and TRBJ1-4; weak D call: TRBD1 (5 bases). V lost 1 base, J lost 8 bases, and 11 bases lay in between. The germline CDR1 and CDR2 sequences are SGHTA and FQGNSA. The CDR3 consists of 14 residues. The CDR3 nucleotides read TGTGCCAGCAGCTTAGGCGGGGCGGGCGAAAAACTGTTTTTT. Its protein product is CASSLGGAGEKLFF.

There are many counts of this clonotype. The V call is TRBV9, the J call TRBJ1-1; maybe TRBD1 (5 bases). Trimming took 0 bases from V and 0 from J, leaving 12 bases between them. Per the germline V gene, CDR1 is SGDLS and CDR2 is YYNGEE. The CDR3 spans 16 residues. The CDR3 here is CASSVGEGDMNTEAFF. The CDR3 nucleotides are TGTGCCAGCAGCGTAGGGGAAGGGGATATGAACACTGAAGCTTTCTTT.

This clonotype was detected ten times or more. This chain joins TRBV28 and TRBJ2-7; D perhaps matches TRBD2 (6 bases). V was shortened by 1 base and J by 0 bases, with 13 bases between the two germline ends. Germline values: CDR1 MDHEN, CDR2 SYDVKM. CDR3 length: 16 amino acids. CDR3 sequence (DNA): TGTGCCAGCAGTTTATCAGGCGGGATCCTCTCCTACGAGCAGTACTTC. Translating it yields CASSLSGGILSYEQYF.

This clonotype has at least ten counts. V usage is TRBV7-2 and J usage is TRBJ2-1; TRBD2 matches 9 bases. Unmatched junction bases numbered 6, after V lost 5 bases and J lost 4 bases. Germline values: CDR1 SGHTA, CDR2 FQGNSA. This CDR3 contains 15 residues. Here the CDR3 DNA reads TGTGCCAGCAGCCCCAGCGGGAGGACGTACAATGAGCAGTTCTTC. Its translation: CASSPSGRTYNEQFF.

This clonotype occurred many times. The chain combines TRBV6-2 or TRBV6-3 with TRBJ2-1; D is perhaps TRBD2 (6 bases). V shed 0 bases and J shed 8 bases, with 8 bases lying between them. From germline, CDR1 is MNHEY and CDR2 SVGEGT. The CDR3 has 13 residues. CDR3 bases: TGTGCCAGCAGTTACTCGACTAGATATGAGCAGTTCTTC. Translation: CASSYSTRYEQFF.

This clonotype has at least ten counts. The chain's CDR3 is CAIRATPAEKLFF. CDR3 sequence (DNA): TGTGCCATACGGGCGACCCCTGCGGAAAAACTGTTTTTT. The V and J genes are TRBV10-3 and TRBJ1-4, with D unresolved. The CDR3 has 13 residues. The germline V and J ends were trimmed by 9 bases and 8 bases, with 16 bases remaining between them. From germline, CDR1 is ENHRY and CDR2 SYGVKD.

This clonotype was detected ten times or more. The chain joins TRBV7-2 to TRBJ1-2; the D is unclear. The V end lost 5 bases, the J end lost 8 bases, and 12 bases lay between the germline ends. Germline CDR1 reads SGHTA; CDR2 reads FQGNSA. The CDR3 has 12 residues. In DNA form, the CDR3 reads TGTGCCAGCAGCCCCTTTAGCCCCGGCTACACCTTC. Encoded protein: CASSPFSPGYTF.